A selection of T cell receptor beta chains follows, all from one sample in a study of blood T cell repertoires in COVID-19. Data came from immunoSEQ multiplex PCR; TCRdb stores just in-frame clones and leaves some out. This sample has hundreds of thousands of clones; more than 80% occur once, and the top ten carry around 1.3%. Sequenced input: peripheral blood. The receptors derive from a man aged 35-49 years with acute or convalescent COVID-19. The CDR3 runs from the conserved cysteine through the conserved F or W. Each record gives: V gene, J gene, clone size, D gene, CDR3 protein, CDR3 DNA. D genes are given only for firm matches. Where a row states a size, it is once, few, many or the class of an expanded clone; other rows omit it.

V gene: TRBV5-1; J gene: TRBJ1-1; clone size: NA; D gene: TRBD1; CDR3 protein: CASSRRQGNTEAFF; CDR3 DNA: TGCGCCAGCAGCCGTCGACAGGGGAACACTGAAGCTTTCTTT
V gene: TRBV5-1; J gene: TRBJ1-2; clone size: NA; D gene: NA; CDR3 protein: CASSLGRTTTNYGYTF; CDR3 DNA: TGCGCCAGCAGCTTGGGACGGACTACTACTAACTATGGCTACACCTTC
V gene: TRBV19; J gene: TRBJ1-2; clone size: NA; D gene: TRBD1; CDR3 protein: CASSKPGQGGYGYTF; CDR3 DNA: TGTGCCAGTAGTAAGCCGGGACAGGGCGGCTATGGCTACACCTTC
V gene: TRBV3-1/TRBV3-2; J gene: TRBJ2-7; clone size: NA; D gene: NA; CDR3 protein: CASRAGEISYEQYF; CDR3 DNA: TGTGCCAGCAGGGCCGGGGAGATATCCTACGAGCAGTACTTC
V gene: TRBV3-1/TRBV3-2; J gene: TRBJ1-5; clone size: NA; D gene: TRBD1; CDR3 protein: CASITGDQPQHF; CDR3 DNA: TGTGCCAGCATCACAGGGGATCAGCCCCAGCATTTT
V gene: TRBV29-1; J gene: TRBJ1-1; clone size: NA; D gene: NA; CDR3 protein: CSVGYSMNTEAFF; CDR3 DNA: TGCAGCGTTGGTTACAGCATGAACACTGAAGCTTTCTTT
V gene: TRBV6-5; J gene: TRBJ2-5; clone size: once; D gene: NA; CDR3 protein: CASSMRLGSETQYF; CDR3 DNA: TGTGCCAGCAGCATGAGGTTAGGTTCGGAGACCCAGTACTTC
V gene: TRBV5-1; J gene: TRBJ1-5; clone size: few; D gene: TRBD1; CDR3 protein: CASSSDRGQPQHF; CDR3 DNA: TGCGCCAGCAGCTCCGACAGGGGGCAGCCCCAGCATTTT
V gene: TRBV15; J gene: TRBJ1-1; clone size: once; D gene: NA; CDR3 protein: CATRTSGMNTEAFF; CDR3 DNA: TGTGCCACCAGGACGTCGGGGATGAACACTGAAGCTTTCTTT
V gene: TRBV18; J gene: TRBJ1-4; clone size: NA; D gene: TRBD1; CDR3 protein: CASSESRDSYEKLFF; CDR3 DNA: TGTGCCAGCTCGGAGAGTCGGGACAGCTACGAAAAACTGTTTTTT
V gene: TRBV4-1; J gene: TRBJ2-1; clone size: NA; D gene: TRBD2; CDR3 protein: CASSQDLTSGGVNNEQFF; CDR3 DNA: TGCGCCAGCAGCCAAGACTTGACTAGCGGGGGGGTTAACAATGAGCAGTTCTTC
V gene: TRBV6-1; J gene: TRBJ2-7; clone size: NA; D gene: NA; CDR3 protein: CASSEAGDSSYEQYF; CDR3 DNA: TGTGCCAGCAGTGAAGCGGGTGACAGCTCCTACGAGCAGTACTTC
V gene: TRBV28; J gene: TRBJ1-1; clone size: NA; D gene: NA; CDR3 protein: CASTPTGFLNTEAFF; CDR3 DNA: TGTGCCAGCACCCCTACAGGGTTCTTGAACACTGAAGCTTTCTTT
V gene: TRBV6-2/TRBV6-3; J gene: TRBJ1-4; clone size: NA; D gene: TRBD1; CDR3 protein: CASSYVVGTANEKLFF; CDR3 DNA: TGTGCCAGCAGTTACGTGGTGGGGACAGCTAATGAAAAACTGTTTTTT
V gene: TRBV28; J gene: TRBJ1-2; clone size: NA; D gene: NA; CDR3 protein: CASSRDNYGYTF; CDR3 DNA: TGTGCCAGCAGCCGGGATAACTATGGCTACACCTTC
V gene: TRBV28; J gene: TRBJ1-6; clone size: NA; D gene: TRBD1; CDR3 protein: CASSWDSARNSPLHF; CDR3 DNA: TGTGCCAGCAGTTGGGACAGCGCTCGGAATTCACCCCTCCACTTT
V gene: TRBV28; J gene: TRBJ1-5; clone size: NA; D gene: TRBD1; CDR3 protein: CASIEGAGQPQHF; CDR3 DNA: TGTGCCAGCATTGAGGGGGCTGGACAGCCCCAGCATTTT
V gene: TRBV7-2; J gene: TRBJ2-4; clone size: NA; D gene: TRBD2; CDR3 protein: CASSLDSQTSWTKNIQYF; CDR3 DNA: TGTGCCAGCAGCTTAGATTCTCAGACTAGCTGGACCAAAAACATTCAGTACTTC
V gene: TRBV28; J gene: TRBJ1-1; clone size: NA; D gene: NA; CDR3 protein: CASSWTGGEAFF; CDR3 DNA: TGTGCCAGCAGTTGGACGGGGGGAGAAGCTTTCTTT
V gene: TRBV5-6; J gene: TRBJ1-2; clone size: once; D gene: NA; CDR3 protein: CASSLTVNYGYTF; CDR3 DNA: TGTGCCAGCAGCTTGACGGTAAACTATGGCTACACCTTC
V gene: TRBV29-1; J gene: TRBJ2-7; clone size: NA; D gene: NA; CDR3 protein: CSGLGGENSYEQYF; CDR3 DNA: TGCAGCGGACTGGGGGGTGAGAACTCCTACGAGCAGTACTTC
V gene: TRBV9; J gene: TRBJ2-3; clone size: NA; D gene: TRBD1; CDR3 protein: CASSVKDRGTNTQYF; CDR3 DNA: TGTGCCAGCAGCGTAAAGGACAGGGGTACCAATACGCAGTATTTT
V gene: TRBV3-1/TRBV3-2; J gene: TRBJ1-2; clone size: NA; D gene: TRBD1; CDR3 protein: CASSHGGQGSYGYTF; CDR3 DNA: TGTGCCAGCAGCCATGGGGGACAGGGAAGCTATGGCTACACCTTC
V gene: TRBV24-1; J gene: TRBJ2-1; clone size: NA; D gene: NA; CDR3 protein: CATSDYDGMSSYNEQFF; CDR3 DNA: TGTGCCACCAGTGACTACGACGGGATGAGCTCCTACAATGAGCAGTTCTTC
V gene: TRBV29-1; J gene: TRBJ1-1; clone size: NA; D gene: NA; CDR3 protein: CSVKGALGTEAFF; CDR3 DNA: TGCAGCGTCAAAGGGGCCCTCGGCACTGAAGCTTTCTTT
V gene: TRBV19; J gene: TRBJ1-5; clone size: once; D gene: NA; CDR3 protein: CASSMGGNNQPQHF; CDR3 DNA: TGTGCCAGTAGTATGGGGGGAAATAATCAGCCCCAGCATTTT
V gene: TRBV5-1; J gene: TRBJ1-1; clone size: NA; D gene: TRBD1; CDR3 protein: CASSATGENTEAFF; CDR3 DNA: TGCGCCAGCAGCGCTACAGGGGAGAACACTGAAGCTTTCTTT
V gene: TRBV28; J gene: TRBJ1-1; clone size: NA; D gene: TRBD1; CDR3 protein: CASSPGQGWTEAFF; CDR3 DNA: TGTGCCAGCAGTCCCGGACAGGGATGGACTGAAGCTTTCTTT
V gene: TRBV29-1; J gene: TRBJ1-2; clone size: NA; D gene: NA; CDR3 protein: CSVGLNTNYGYTF; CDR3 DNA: TGCAGCGTCGGACTGAATACTAACTATGGCTACACCTTC
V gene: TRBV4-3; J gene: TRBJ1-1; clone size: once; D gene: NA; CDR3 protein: CASSLGAGLNTEAFF; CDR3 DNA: TGCGCCAGCAGCCTAGGAGCAGGGCTGAACACTGAAGCTTTCTTT
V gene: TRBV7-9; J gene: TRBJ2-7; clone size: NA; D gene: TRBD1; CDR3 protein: CASSFTGGPSYEQYF; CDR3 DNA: TGTGCCAGCAGCTTTACAGGGGGTCCGTCCTACGAGCAGTACTTC
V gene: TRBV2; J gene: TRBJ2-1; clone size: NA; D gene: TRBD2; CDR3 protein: CASSGEGRSYNEQFF; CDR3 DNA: TGTGCCAGCAGTGGGGAGGGAAGGTCCTACAATGAGCAGTTCTTC
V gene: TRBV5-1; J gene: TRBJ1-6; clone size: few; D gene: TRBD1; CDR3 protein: CASRGGTGGSPLHF; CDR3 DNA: TGCGCCAGCAGGGGCGGGACAGGGGGATCACCCCTCCACTTT
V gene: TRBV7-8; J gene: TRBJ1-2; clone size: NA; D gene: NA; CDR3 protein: CASSLVGGFRNYGYTF; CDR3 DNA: TGTGCCAGCAGCTTAGTTGGGGGGTTTAGGAACTATGGCTACACCTTC
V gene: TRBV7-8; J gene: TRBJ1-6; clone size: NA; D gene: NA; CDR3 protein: CASSSGGNNSPLHF; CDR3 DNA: TGTGCCAGCAGCTCCGGGGGGAATAATTCACCCCTCCACTTT
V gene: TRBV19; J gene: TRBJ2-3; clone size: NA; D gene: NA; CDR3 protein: CASSTETRGIDTQYF; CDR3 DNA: TGTGCCAGTAGTACCGAGACCAGGGGCATAGATACGCAGTATTTT
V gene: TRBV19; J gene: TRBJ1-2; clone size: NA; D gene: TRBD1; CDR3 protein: CASSIGVGQNYGYTF; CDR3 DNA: TGTGCCAGTAGTATTGGGGTGGGACAGAACTATGGCTACACCTTC
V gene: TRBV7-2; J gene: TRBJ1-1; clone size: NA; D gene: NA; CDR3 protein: CASSRRENTEAFF; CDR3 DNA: TGTGCCAGCAGCCGCAGGGAGAACACTGAAGCTTTCTTT
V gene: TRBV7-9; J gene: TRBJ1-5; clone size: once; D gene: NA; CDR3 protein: CASSLTGDQPQHF; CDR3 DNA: TGTGCCAGCAGCTTGACAGGAGATCAGCCCCAGCATTTT
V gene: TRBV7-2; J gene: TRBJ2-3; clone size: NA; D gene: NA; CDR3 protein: CASSLFDRRTDTQYF; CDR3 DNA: TGTGCCAGCAGCTTATTTGACAGACGGACAGATACGCAGTATTTT
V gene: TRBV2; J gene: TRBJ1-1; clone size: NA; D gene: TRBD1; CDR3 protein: CASSDEGANTEAFF; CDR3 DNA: TGTGCCAGCAGTGACGAGGGGGCGAACACTGAAGCTTTCTTT
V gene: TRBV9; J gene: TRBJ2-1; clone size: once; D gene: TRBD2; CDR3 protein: CASSVGGTSLNEQFF; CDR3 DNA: TGTGCCAGCAGCGTAGGTGGGACTAGTCTGAATGAGCAGTTCTTC
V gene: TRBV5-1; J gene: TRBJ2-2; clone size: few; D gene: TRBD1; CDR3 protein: CASSSPRTGGNTGELFF; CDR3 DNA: TGCGCCAGCAGCTCCCCTAGGACAGGGGGGAACACCGGGGAGCTGTTTTTT
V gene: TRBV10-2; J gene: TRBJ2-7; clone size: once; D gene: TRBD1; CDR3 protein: CASRDRGQYEQYF; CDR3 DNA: TGCGCCAGCAGAGACAGGGGCCAGTACGAGCAGTACTTC
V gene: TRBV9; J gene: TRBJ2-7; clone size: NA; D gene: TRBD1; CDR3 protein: CASSVVPGGLGEQYF; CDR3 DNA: TGTGCCAGCAGCGTAGTGCCAGGGGGTTTAGGCGAGCAGTACTTC
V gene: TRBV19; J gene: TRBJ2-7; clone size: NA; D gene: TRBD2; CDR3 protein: CASSAGAYEQYF; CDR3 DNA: TGTGCCAGTAGTGCGGGAGCCTACGAGCAGTACTTC
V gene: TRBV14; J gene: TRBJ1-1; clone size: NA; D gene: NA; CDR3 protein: CASSPRTYATFNTEAFF; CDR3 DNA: TGTGCCAGCAGTCCGCGGACTTACGCGACTTTCAACACTGAAGCTTTCTTT
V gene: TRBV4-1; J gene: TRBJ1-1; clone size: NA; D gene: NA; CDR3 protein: CASSQSREGGTEAFF; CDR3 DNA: TGCGCCAGCAGCCAATCCCGTGAGGGGGGGACTGAAGCTTTCTTT
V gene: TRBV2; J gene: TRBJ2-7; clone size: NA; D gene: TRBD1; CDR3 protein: CASSARDRGKYEQYF; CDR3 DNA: TGTGCCAGCAGTGCGCGGGACAGGGGGAAGTACGAGCAGTACTTC
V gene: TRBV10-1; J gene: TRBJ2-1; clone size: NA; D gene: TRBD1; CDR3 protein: CASSESEGQGGNEQFF; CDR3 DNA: TGCGCCAGCAGTGAGTCGGAAGGACAGGGGGGCAATGAGCAGTTCTTC
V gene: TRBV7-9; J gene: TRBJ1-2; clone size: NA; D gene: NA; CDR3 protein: CASRGPTGQGYTF; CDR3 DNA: TGTGCCAGCAGGGGCCCTACAGGGCAAGGCTACACCTTC
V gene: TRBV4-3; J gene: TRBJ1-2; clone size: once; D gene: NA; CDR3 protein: CASSQDQGRYGYTF; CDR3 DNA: TGCGCCAGCAGCCAAGATCAGGGGCGCTATGGCTACACCTTC
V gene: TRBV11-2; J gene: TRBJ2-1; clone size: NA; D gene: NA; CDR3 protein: CASSLRGRRNEQFF; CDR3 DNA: TGTGCCAGCAGCCTCAGGGGCCGTCGGAATGAGCAGTTCTTC
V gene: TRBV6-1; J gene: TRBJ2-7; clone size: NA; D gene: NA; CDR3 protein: CASSEAAQAYEQYF; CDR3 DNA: TGTGCCAGCAGTGAAGCCGCACAGGCCTACGAGCAGTACTTC
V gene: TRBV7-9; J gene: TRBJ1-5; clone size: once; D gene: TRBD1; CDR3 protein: CASSSYRGSSNQPQHF; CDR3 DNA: TGTGCCAGCAGCTCCTACAGGGGGAGTAGCAATCAGCCCCAGCATTTT